The present entry profiles one TCR beta chain with its context. Its matching antigen is unknown. This same CDR3 is encoded by further DNA sequences in the sample. These data come from a study of T cell responses to AZD1222 COVID-19 vaccine. Generated by immunoSEQ multiplex PCR, the TCRdb table keeps only in-frame clones and is missing some. The sample includes 150,000 to 200,000 clones, approximately 93% of them seen just once. The CDR3 extends over 15 amino acids. From germline, CDR1 is MNHEY and CDR2 SVGEGT. V lost 0 bases, J lost 6 bases, and 11 bases lay in between. Timing groups of about 4 and about 12 weeks for second doses were pooled. Overall study findings and caveats: Recipients of AZD1222 seropositive at baseline numbered only 6 or 7. Among spike-specific TCRs, nearly half reportedly target unmutated variant regions. Spike-wide coverage was observed for vaccine-associated CD4 TCRs, with dominant responses at 160-218 and 743-854.

This clonotype originated in an adult who received the AZD1222 COVID-19 vaccine. Sequences were derived from peripheral blood, sampled 28 days after the second AZD1222 dose. This chain joins TRBV6-2 or TRBV6-3 and TRBJ2-2, with D unclear. CDR3 region: CASSYSLGRAGELFF. The CDR3 bases are TGTGCCAGCAGTTACTCGCTAGGTCGGGCCGGGGAGCTGTTTTTT.